The 9 T cell receptor beta chains in this list originate from one sample, sequenced in a study of chemoradiotherapy in HPV16-positive cancers. Clones were read by immunoSEQ multiplex PCR, and TCRdb kept only the in-frame ones, dropping some. The table has 5,000 to 6,500 clones, 73% seen once. The sample was acquired from a patient who underwent chemoradiotherapy. These receptors were collected from a human donor with HPV-associated anogenital cancer.

This chain joins TRBV28 and TRBJ1-2; no firm D call. Germline CDR1 is MDHEN and CDR2 is SYDVKM. V was trimmed by 3 bases and J by 7 bases, leaving 9 bases between them. The CDR3 has 12 amino acids. The CDR3 nucleotides are TGTGCCAGCAGTTTGGCACAGCGTGGCTACACCTTC. The encoded protein is CASSLAQRGYTF.

This chain joins TRBV11-2 and TRBJ1-1, with a weak D call TRBD1 (5 bases). V lost 5 bases and J 6 bases, leaving 16 bases between the germline ends. The germline gives CDR1 SGHAT, CDR2 FQNNGV. The CDR3 sequence is 14 residues long. The CDR3 spells CASSRGVGRPEAFF. In DNA, the CDR3 is TGTGCCAGCAGCCGGGGGGTGGGACGCCCTGAAGCTTTCTTT. Using reference TRBV11-2 and TRBJ1-1 for the parts outside the CDR3, the full variable domain is EAGVAQSPRYKIIEKRQSVAFWCNPISGHATLYWYQQILGQGPKLLIQFQNNGVVDDSQLPKDRFSAERLKGVDSTLKIQPAKLEDSAVYLCASSRGVGRPEAFFGQGTRLTVV.

There are a few counts of this clone. The J gene is TRBJ1-2, the V gene TRBV6-5; 10 positions match TRBD1. The CDR3 totals 13 residues. V trimming: 4 bases; J trimming: 7 bases; junction bases outside the gene matches: 3. The germline CDR1 and CDR2 sequences are MNHEY and SVGAGI. CDR3 protein: CASSFGQGGGYTF. Written as DNA, the CDR3 is TGTGCCAGCAGTTTTGGACAGGGGGGTGGCTACACCTTC.

The chain uses TRBV9 and TRBJ2-2, with 13 nucleotides matching TRBD2. Per the germline V gene, CDR1 is SGDLS and CDR2 is YYNGEE. The CDR3 has 16 amino acids. Trimming took 3 bases from V and 6 from J; bases not matched to a gene: 5. This CDR3 reads CASSESGTSGAGELFF. CDR3 sequence (DNA): TGTGCCAGCAGCGAAAGTGGGACTAGCGGGGCCGGGGAGCTGTTTTTT.

The DNA for the CDR3 is TGTGCCAGCAGTGAGACGGTCAATGAGCAGTTCTTC. Its protein product is CASSETVNEQFF. The rearrangement joins TRBV2 to TRBJ2-1; D ambiguous. CDR3 length: 12 amino acids. Germline V CDR1 and CDR2: SNHLY, FYNNEI. V was pared by 3 bases and J by 6 bases, with 6 bases between. The full variable domain, with the rest looked up from reference TRBV2 and TRBJ2-1, is EPEVTQTPSHQVTQMGQEVILRCVPISNHLYFYWYRQILGQKVEFLVSFYNNEISEKSEIFDDQFSVERPDGSNFTLKIRSTKLEDSAMYFCASSETVNEQFFGPGTRLTVL.

V is TRBV5-6 and J is TRBJ1-1; 10 bases line up with TRBD1. CDR1 and CDR2 (germline): SGHDT, YYEEEE. This CDR3 contains 14 residues. J was trimmed by 8 bases and V by 5 bases; bases with no gene match: 9. The CDR3 reads CASSPGTGAREAFF. Here the CDR3 DNA reads TGTGCCAGCAGTCCCGGGACAGGGGCCCGAGAAGCTTTCTTT.

The V call is TRBV7-9, the J call TRBJ2-5; D is unresolved. Germline CDR1 is SEHNR and CDR2 is FQNEAQ (reference sequence). V was trimmed by 2 bases and J by 4 bases, leaving 14 bases between them. CDR3 length: 15 residues. The CDR3 here is CASSLSLSIGETQYF. The CDR3 DNA reads TGTGCCAGCAGCTTAAGTTTGTCGATCGGAGAGACCCAGTACTTC.

CDR3 in amino acids: CASSIFSYGQGSQPQHF. The CDR3 coding sequence is TGTGCCAGTAGTATTTTCTCCTATGGACAGGGAAGTCAGCCCCAGCATTTT. J is TRBJ1-5 and V is TRBV19; 8 bases fit TRBD1. There are 17 residues in the CDR3. CDR1 is LNHDA, CDR2 SQIVND, per germline (reference sequence). J gave up 6 bases and V 3 bases, and 13 bases lay outside the gene matches.

The J gene is TRBJ1-1, the V gene TRBV19; no clear D gene. The germline V gene has CDR1 LNHDA and CDR2 SQIVND (reference sequence). The CDR3 runs 14 residues. Trimming took off 5 bases at V and 1 base at J, with 11 bases between the two ends. The DNA for the CDR3 is TGTGCCAGTAGTCTTGTTTGGACGAACACTGAAGCTTTCTTT. Translated, it gives CASSLVWTNTEAFF.